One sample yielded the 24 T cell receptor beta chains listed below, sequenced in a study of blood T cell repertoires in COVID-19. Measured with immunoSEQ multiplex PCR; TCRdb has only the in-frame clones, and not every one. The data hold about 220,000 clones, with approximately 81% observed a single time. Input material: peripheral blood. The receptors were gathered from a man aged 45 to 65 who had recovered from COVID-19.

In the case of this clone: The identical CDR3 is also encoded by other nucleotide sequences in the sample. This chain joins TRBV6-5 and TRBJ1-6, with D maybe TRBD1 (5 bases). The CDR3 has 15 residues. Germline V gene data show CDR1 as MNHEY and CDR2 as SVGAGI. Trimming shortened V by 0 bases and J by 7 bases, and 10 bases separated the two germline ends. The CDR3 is CASSYSTGANSPLHF. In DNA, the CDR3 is TGTGCCAGCAGTTACTCAACAGGAGCGAATTCACCCCTCCACTTT.

In DNA form, the CDR3 reads TGTGCCAGTAGTTCCCAATCAACAGGGGACTCGTATGGCTACACCTTC. Translating it yields CASSSQSTGDSYGYTF. The V and J genes are TRBV19 and TRBJ1-2; the match to TRBD1 covers 7 bases. The CDR3 contains 16 residues. V trimming: 5 bases; J trimming: 5 bases; junction bases outside the gene matches: 14. Germline V gene lookup returns CDR1 LNHDA and CDR2 SQIVND (reference sequence).

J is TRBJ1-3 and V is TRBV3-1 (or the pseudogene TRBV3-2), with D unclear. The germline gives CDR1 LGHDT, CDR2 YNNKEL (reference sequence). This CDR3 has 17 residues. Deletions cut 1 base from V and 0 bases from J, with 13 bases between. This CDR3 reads CASSQAELRNSGNTIYF. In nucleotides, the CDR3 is TGTGCCAGCAGCCAAGCGGAGTTACGGAACTCTGGAAACACCATATATTTT.

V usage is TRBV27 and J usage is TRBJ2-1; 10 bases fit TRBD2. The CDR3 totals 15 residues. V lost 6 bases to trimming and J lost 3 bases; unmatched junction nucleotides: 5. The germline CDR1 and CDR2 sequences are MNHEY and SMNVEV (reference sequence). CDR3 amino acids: CASSTSGRVYNEQFF. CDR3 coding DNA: TGTGCCAGCAGCACGAGCGGGAGGGTCTACAATGAGCAGTTCTTC.

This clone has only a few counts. CDR3 sequence: CATSAKGADTGELFF. In DNA, the CDR3 is TGTGCCACCAGTGCCAAGGGAGCGGACACCGGGGAGCTGTTTTTT. V and J are TRBV24-1 and TRBJ2-2, with D tentatively TRBD2 (5 bases). Germline CDR1 is KGHDR and CDR2 is SFDVKD. This CDR3 region has 15 residues. V shed 5 bases and J shed 3 bases, with 12 bases lying between them.

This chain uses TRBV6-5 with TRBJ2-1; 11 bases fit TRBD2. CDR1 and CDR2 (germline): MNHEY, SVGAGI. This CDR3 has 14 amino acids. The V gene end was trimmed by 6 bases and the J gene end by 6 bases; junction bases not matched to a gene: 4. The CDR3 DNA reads TGTGCCAGCAGCCTTGGGACTAGCGGCAATGAGCAGTTCTTC. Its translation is CASSLGTSGNEQFF.

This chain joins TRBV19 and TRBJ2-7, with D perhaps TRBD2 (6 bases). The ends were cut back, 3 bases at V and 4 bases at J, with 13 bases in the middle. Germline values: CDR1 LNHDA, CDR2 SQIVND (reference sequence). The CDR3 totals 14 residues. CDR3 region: CASSMRRGSYEQYF. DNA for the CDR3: TGTGCCAGTAGTATGCGGAGGGGTAGTTACGAGCAGTACTTC. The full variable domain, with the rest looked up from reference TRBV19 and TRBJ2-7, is DGGITQSPKYLFRKEGQNVTLSCEQNLNHDAMYWYRQDPGQGLRLIYYSQIVNDFQKGDIAEGYSVSREKKESFPLTVTSAQKNPTAFYLCASSMRRGSYEQYFGPGTRLTVT.

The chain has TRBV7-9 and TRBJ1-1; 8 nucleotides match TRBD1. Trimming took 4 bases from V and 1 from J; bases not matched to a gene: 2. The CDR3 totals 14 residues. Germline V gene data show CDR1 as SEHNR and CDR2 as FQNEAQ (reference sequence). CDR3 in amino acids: CASSSGQGNTEAFF. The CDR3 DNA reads TGTGCCAGCAGCTCCGGACAGGGGAACACTGAAGCTTTCTTT.

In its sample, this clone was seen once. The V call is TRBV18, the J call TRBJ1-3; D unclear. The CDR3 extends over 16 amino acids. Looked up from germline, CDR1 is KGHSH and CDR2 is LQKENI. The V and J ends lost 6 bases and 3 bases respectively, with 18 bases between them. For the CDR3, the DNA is TGTGCCAGCTCGTATAAAAACAGCCGAAATGGAAACACCATATATTTT. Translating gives CASSYKNSRNGNTIYF.

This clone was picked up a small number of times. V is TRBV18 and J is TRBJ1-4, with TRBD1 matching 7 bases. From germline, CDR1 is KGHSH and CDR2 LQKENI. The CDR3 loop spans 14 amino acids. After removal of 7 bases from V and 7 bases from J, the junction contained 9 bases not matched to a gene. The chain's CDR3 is CASFATGMGEKLFF. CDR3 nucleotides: TGTGCCAGCTTCGCGACAGGGATGGGTGAAAAACTGTTTTTT.

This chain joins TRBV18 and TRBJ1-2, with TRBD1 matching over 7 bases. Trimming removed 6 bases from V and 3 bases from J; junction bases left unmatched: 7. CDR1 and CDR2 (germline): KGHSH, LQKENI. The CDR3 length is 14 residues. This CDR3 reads CASSQRQGDYGYTF. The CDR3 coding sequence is TGTGCCAGCTCTCAAAGACAGGGAGACTATGGCTACACCTTC.

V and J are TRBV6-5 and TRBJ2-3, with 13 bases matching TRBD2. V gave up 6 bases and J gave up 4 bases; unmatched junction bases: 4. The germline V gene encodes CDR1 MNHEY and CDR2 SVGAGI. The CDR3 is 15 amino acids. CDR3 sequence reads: CASSRTSGSSDTQYF. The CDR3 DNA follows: TGTGCCAGCAGCCGGACTAGCGGGAGCTCAGATACGCAGTATTTT.

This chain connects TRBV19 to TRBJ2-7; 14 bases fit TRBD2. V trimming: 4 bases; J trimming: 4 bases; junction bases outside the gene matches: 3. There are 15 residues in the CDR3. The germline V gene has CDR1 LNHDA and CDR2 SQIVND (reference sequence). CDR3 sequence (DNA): TGTGCCAGTAGTAGTCGGACTAGCGGGAGGTACGAGCAGTACTTC. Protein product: CASSSRTSGRYEQYF. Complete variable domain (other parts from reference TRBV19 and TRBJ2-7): DGGITQSPKYLFRKEGQNVTLSCEQNLNHDAMYWYRQDPGQGLRLIYYSQIVNDFQKGDIAEGYSVSREKKESFPLTVTSAQKNPTAFYLCASSSRTSGRYEQYFGPGTRLTVT.

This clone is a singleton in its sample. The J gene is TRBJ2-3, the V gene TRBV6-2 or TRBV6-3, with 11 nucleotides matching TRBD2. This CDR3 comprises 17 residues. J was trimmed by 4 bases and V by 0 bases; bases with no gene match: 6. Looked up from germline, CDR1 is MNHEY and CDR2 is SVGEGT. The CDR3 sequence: CASSYSIAGGPSDTQYF. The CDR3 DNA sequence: TGTGCCAGCAGTTACTCGATAGCGGGAGGGCCATCAGATACGCAGTATTTT.

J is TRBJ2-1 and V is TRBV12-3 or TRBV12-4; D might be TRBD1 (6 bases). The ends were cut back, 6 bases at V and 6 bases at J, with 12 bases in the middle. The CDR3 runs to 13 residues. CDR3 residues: CASSLRGGNEQFF. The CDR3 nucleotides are TGTGCCAGCAGCCTTAGAGGGGGCAATGAGCAGTTCTTC.

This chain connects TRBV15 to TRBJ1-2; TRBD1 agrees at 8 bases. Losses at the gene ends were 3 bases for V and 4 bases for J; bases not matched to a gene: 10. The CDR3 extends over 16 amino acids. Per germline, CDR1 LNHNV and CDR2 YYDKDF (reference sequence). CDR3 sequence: CATSRAYQGAAYGYTF. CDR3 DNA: TGTGCCACCAGCAGGGCATATCAGGGGGCGGCCTATGGCTACACCTTC.

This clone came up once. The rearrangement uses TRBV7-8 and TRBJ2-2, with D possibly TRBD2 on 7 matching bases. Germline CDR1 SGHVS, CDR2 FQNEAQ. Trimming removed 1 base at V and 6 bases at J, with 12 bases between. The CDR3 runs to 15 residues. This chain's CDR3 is CASSLVGEGAGELFF. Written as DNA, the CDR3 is TGTGCCAGCAGCTTAGTAGGGGAGGGGGCCGGGGAGCTGTTTTTT.

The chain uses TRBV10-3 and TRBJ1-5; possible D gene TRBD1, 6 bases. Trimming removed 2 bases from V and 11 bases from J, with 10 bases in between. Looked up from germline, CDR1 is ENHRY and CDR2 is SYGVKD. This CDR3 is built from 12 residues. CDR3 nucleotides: TGTGCCATCAGTGAGGGGGGCAGGGCCCAGCATTTT. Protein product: CAISEGGRAQHF.

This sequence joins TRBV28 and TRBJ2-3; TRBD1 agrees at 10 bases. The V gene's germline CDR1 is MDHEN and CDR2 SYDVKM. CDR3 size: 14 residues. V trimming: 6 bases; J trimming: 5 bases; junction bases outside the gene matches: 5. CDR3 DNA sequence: TGTGCCAGCAGGACAGGGGGCGCGGGAGATACGCAGTATTTT. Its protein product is CASRTGGAGDTQYF.

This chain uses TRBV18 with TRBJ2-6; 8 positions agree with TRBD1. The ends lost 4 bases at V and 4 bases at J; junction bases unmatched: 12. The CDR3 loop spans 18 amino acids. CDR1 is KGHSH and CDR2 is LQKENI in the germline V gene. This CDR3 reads CASSLSGGQRKGANVLTF. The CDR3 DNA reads TGTGCCAGCTCACTATCAGGGGGCCAGCGAAAGGGGGCCAACGTCCTGACTTTC.

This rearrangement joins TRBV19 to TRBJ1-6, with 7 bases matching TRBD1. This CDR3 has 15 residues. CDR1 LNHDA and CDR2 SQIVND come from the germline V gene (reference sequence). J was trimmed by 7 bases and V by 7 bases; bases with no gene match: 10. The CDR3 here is CASTSTGSRNSPLHF. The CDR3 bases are TGTGCCAGTACTTCGACAGGGTCGAGGAATTCACCCCTCCACTTT.

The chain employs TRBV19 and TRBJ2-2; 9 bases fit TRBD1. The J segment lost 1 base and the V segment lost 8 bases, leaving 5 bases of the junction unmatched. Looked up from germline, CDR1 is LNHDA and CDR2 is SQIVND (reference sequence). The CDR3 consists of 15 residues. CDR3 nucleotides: TGTGCCAGTCTACCGGGACAGGGGAACACCGGGGAGCTGTTTTTT. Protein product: CASLPGQGNTGELFF.

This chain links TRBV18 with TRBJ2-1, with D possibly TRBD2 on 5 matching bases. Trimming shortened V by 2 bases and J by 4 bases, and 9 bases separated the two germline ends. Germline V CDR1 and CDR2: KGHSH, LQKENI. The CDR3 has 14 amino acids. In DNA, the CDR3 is TGTGCCAGCTCACCAAACGGGGATTACAATGAGCAGTTCTTC. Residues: CASSPNGDYNEQFF. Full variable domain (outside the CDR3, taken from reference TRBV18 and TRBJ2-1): NAGVMQNPRHLVRRRGQEARLRCSPMKGHSHVYWYRQLPEEGLKFMVYLQKENIIDESGMPKERFSAEFPKEGPSILRIQQVVRGDSAAYFCASSPNGDYNEQFFGPGTRLTVL.

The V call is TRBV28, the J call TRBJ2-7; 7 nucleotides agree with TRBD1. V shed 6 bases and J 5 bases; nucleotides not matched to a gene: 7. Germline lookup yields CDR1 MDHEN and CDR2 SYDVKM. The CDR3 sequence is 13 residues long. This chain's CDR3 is CASRGQPRDEQYF. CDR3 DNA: TGTGCCAGCAGGGGACAGCCTCGGGACGAGCAGTACTTC.